This T cell receptor (beta chain) was identified in a study of CD8 T cells in Susac syndrome. Study-wide points: The number of individuals included in the study's TCR sequencing and HLA analysis was acknowledged as relatively small.

Blood CD8+ and CD4+ T cells underwent high-throughput TCR beta sequencing. The multiple sclerosis control group consisted of treatment-naive patients whose relapsing-remitting disease, which was either stable or active, fulfilled revised McDonald criteria. An input of roughly 0.5 to 1 ug of RNA was subjected to reverse transcription using random hexamers. Amplification of TCR beta CDR3 across 54 Vbeta and 13 Jbeta was performed with immunoSEQ multiplex PCR. TCRdb re-derived calls from the immunoSEQ multiplex PCR reads in MiXCR, one entry per CDR3 protein. The data show about 300,000 distinct CDR3 sequences, with about nine tenths seen just once and 0.18% held by the top ten. Germline loops: CDR1 DFQATT, CDR2 SNEGSKA (reference sequence). The V and J ends lost 2 bases and 2 bases respectively, with 25 bases between them. The CDR3 extends over 20 amino acids. This clonotype came up once. Antigen unknown.

The chain links TRBV20-1 to TRBJ2-6, with D possibly matching TRBD2 (6 bases). Sequenced input: CD8+ T cells from PBMCs. The receptor was derived from a human donor with multiple sclerosis. In DNA form, the CDR3 reads TGCAGTGCTAGATCCAGCCTGGACTGGGACTTCACTGCTGGGGCCAACGTCCTGACTTTC. Protein: CSARSSLDWDFTAGANVLTF.